The 25 T cell receptor beta chains below were found in one sample sequenced in a study of Tregs in tolerant kidney transplant recipients. Here immunoSEQ multiplex PCR was the method, and the copy in TCRdb shows in-frame clones only, minus some. This sample lists about 2,200 clones; its ten largest clones have 35% to 45%. Mixed chimerism was transient after nonmyeloablative marrow transplants from related graft donors. Specimen: CD8+ T cells from blood (PBMCs), collected 6 months after the transplant. The receptors stem from a human patient who received a combined kidney and bone marrow transplant. Part of the T cells may come from the graft donor.

This clone registers medium-sized by frequency. The read terminates 3 residues before the CDR3 end, so the remaining end is supplied by the germline J gene. The chain is built from TRBV29-1 and TRBJ1-3; 9 bases are shared with TRBD1. The CDR3 runs 14 residues. Germline trimming cut 7 bases from V and 3 bases from J; bases unmatched to any gene: 7. Germline lookup yields CDR1 SQVTM and CDR2 ANQGSEA. The part of the CDR3 DNA that was read is TGCAGCGCAGATACAGGGGGCGGTGGAAACACC. Protein: CSADTGGGGNT. The whole CDR3 sequence reads CSADTGGGGNTIYF.

Regarding this clone: The read terminates 3 residues ahead of where the CDR3 ends, so the germline J gene completes it. The chain has TRBV20-1 and TRBJ1-1; D is unclear. The CDR3 loop spans 15 amino acids. Looked up from germline, CDR1 is DFQATT and CDR2 is SNEGSKA (reference sequence). V was trimmed by 0 bases and J by 0 bases, leaving 11 bases between them. The sequenced part of the CDR3 DNA is TGCAGTGCTAGAGATCTTCGGGGAATGAACACTGAA. Its translation: CSARDLRGMNTE. The CDR3, in full, reads CSARDLRGMNTEAFF.

Worth noting for this clone: The read falls 3 residues short of the CDR3 end, and the missing part is taken from the germline J gene. The rearrangement uses TRBV7-6 and TRBJ1-3; D is possibly TRBD1 (5 bases). The CDR3 is 14 amino acids. Per the germline V gene, CDR1 is SGHVS and CDR2 is FNYEAQ. With 6 bases removed from V and 0 bases from J, the gap between germline ends came to 9 bases. The sequenced part of the CDR3 DNA is TGTGCCAGCAGACAGGATCTCTCTGGAAACACC. Amino acid sequence: CASRQDLSGNT. The entire CDR3 reads CASRQDLSGNTIYF.

As regards this clone: The read gets to within 3 residues of the CDR3 end, and the germline J gene fills in the rest. V is TRBV12-3 or TRBV12-4 and J is TRBJ2-7; tentatively, D is TRBD1 (6 bases). The ends were cut back, 10 bases at V and 4 bases at J, with 11 bases in the middle. This CDR3 comprises 11 residues. This CDR3 is CATGEGYEQYF. The part of the CDR3 DNA that was read is TGTGCCACAGGGGAAGGGTACGAG.

Concerning this clone itself: The read falls 3 residues short of the CDR3 end, and the missing part is taken from the germline J gene. This chain links TRBV30 with TRBJ1-6, with D perhaps TRBD1 (6 bases). Germline V gives CDR1 GTSNPN, CDR2 SVGIG (reference sequence). The CDR3 has 14 amino acids. Trimming took off 5 bases at V and 6 bases at J, with 14 bases between the two ends. The CDR3 bases that were read are TGTGCCTGGGGGGGTCAGGGGATTAATTCACCC. It yields the protein CAWGGQGINSP. The CDR3 in full is CAWGGQGINSPLHF.

As regards this clone: The observed sequence ends 3 residues before the CDR3 terminus, with the missing tail filled in from the germline J gene. The chain carries TRBV12-3 or TRBV12-4 and TRBJ2-7; 7 bases line up with TRBD1. The CDR3 is made up of 17 amino acids. V lost 5 bases to trimming and J lost 2 bases; unmatched junction nucleotides: 15. CDR3 bases read: TGTGCCAGCAGTGCAGGTACACGGACAGGCAAAACCTACGAG. It codes for CASSAGTRTGKTYE. The complete CDR3 reads CASSAGTRTGKTYEQYF.

This clone is labeled medium-sized based on frequency. The CDR3 extends 3 residues past the end of the read, so its final part is completed from the germline J gene. The chain is built from TRBV30 and TRBJ2-1; the match to TRBD2 covers 15 bases. Looked up from germline, CDR1 is GTSNPN and CDR2 is SVGIG (reference sequence). The CDR3 sequence is 15 residues long. The junction had 2 bases not matched to a gene; V was cut back by 4 bases and J by 4 bases. This chain's CDR3 is CAWKGLAGGYNEQFF. CDR3 bases read: TGTGCCTGGAAGGGACTAGCGGGAGGTTACAATGAG. The entire variable domain, with the rest obtained from reference TRBV30 and TRBJ2-1, is as follows: SQTIHQWPATLVQPVGSPLSLECTVEGTSNPNLYWYRQAAGRGLQLLFYSVGIGQISSEVPQNLSASRPQDRQFILSSKKLLLSDSGFYLCAWKGLAGGYNEQFFGPGTRLTVL.

Frequency places this clone as medium-sized. The missing CDR3 end, 3 residues past where the read stops, is filled in from the germline J gene. This chain connects TRBV2 to TRBJ1-1; unclear D gene. This CDR3 is 15 amino acids long. V lost 3 bases to trimming and J lost 4 bases, with 15 bases between them. Germline V CDR1 and CDR2: SNHLY, FYNNEI. The CDR3 spells CASSDFIGFRTEAFF. CDR3 DNA, as far as it was read: TGTGCCAGCAGTGATTTTATCGGGTTTCGCACTGAA.

CDR3 sequence: CASSYDLTSGKQETAFF. The covered CDR3 bases are TGTGCCAGCAGTTACGATCTGACTAGCGGGAAACAAGAGACC. The genes are TRBV6-2 or TRBV6-3 and TRBJ1-1, with D unresolved. With the read ending 3 residues before the CDR3 end, the germline J gene is used to fill in that end. The CDR3 has 17 amino acids. The germline CDR1 and CDR2 sequences are MNHEY and SVGEGT.

Note on this clone: The read comes to an end 3 residues before the CDR3 does, leaving the germline J gene to fill in the end. This chain joins TRBV28 and TRBJ2-3, with TRBD1 as a possible D gene (5 bases). The CDR3 consists of 14 residues. V lost 3 bases to trimming and J lost 1 base, with 8 bases between them. The germline CDR1 and CDR2 sequences are MDHEN and SYDVKM. The CDR3 DNA, read in part, is TGTGCCAGCAGTTTTTTACAGGGCACAGATACG. It is translated as CASSFLQGTDT. The CDR3 in full is CASSFLQGTDTQYF.

On this clone: With the read ending 3 residues before the CDR3 end, the germline J gene is used to fill in that end. J is TRBJ2-1 and V is TRBV18; 13 positions agree with TRBD2. The CDR3 runs to 15 residues. CDR1 and CDR2 (germline): KGHSH, LQKENI. V lost 6 bases to trimming and J lost 8 bases; unmatched junction nucleotides: 7. The CDR3 protein is CASSLRTSGSYEQFF. The covered CDR3 bases are TGTGCCAGCTCCCTACGGACTAGCGGGAGCTATGAG.

Notes on this clone: The read is 3 residues too short to cover the CDR3 end, so that end is filled in from the germline J gene. V usage is TRBV30 and J usage is TRBJ1-1; D ambiguous. Between the trimmed V and J ends, which lost 0 bases and 0 bases, there was a span of 5 bases. Germline V CDR1 and CDR2: GTSNPN, SVGIG (reference sequence). CDR3 size: 13 residues. Incomplete CDR3 DNA: TGTGCCTGGAGTGTAACGGTGAACACTGAA. Translation gives CAWSVTVNTE. The whole CDR3 reads CAWSVTVNTEAFF.

Regarding this clone: The missing CDR3 end, 3 residues past where the read stops, is filled in from the germline J gene. J is TRBJ1-3 and V is TRBV7-6; D uncertain. The germline gives CDR1 SGHVS, CDR2 FNYEAQ. This CDR3 has 16 amino acids. The ends were cut back, 5 bases at V and 2 bases at J, with 16 bases in the middle. This CDR3 reads CASSAATAGTGNTIYF. CDR3 DNA (partial): TGTGCCAGCAGCGCAGCCACAGCGGGGACTGGAAACACC.

As for this clone: The read gets to within 3 residues of the CDR3 end, and the germline J gene fills in the rest. The chain couples TRBV7-8 to TRBJ2-3; tentative D call: TRBD2 (5 bases). Germline lookup yields CDR1 SGHVS and CDR2 FQNEAQ. V was shortened by 1 base and J by 6 bases, with 17 bases between the two germline ends. CDR3 size: 16 residues. The covered CDR3 bases are TGTGCCAGCAGCTTAGTTCTAACTAGTCGGGCGGATACG. Residues: CASSLVLTSRADT. The CDR3, in full, reads CASSLVLTSRADTQYF.

This clone registers medium-sized by frequency. The read ends 3 residues before the CDR3 terminus; that terminus is restored from the germline J gene. The chain employs TRBV7-2 and TRBJ2-7, with TRBD2 identical over 8 bases. The CDR3 loop spans 15 amino acids. The trim removed 5 bases at V and 6 bases at J, leaving 12 bases unmatched. Germline V gives CDR1 SGHTA, CDR2 FQGNSA. CDR3 loop: CASSLGRLAGAEQYF. The CDR3 bases that were read are TGTGCCAGCAGCCTAGGGCGGCTAGCGGGCGCCGAG.

According to its frequency, this clone is medium-sized. Coverage ceases 3 residues before the CDR3 finishes, and the germline J gene fills in the end. The rearrangement uses TRBV13 and TRBJ1-2; maybe TRBD1 (5 bases). The CDR3 length is 15 residues. V lost 2 bases and J lost 2, with 12 bases in between. Germline CDR1 and CDR2: PRHDT and FYEKMQ (reference sequence). CDR3 bases read: TGTGCCAGCAGCTTACGCCTCGAGGGGAACTATGGC. Its protein is CASSLRLEGNYG. The CDR3 in full is CASSLRLEGNYGYTF.

Points on this clone: The observed sequence ends 3 residues before the CDR3 terminus, with the missing tail filled in from the germline J gene. The rearrangement uses TRBV19 and TRBJ2-2, with 9 bases fitting TRBD1. Looked up from germline, CDR1 is LNHDA and CDR2 is SQIVND (reference sequence). This CDR3 comprises 17 residues. V trimming: 3 bases; J trimming: 4 bases; junction bases outside the gene matches: 9. The covered CDR3 bases are TGTGCCAGTAGTATTCTGGGACAGGGTTTAGGCACCGGGGAG. Protein: CASSILGQGLGTGE. The whole CDR3 sequence reads CASSILGQGLGTGELFF.

On this clone: The read is 3 residues too short to cover the CDR3 end, so that end is filled in from the germline J gene. The chain links TRBV4-1 to TRBJ2-7; D perhaps matches TRBD2 (6 bases). Germline CDR1 reads MGHRA; CDR2 reads YSYEKL. The germline V and J ends were trimmed by 4 bases and 2 bases, with 21 bases remaining between them. The CDR3 has 17 amino acids. Partial CDR3 DNA: TGCGCCAGCAGCCTGATCCGAGAGGCGGGAAGCGCCTACGAG. Translating it yields CASSLIREAGSAYE. The CDR3 in its entirety is CASSLIREAGSAYEQYF.

As for this clone: The read ends 3 residues shy of where the CDR3 ends; the end is completed using the germline J gene. The chain couples TRBV9 to TRBJ1-2, with TRBD1 matching 11 bases. Germline V lookup: CDR1 SGDLS, CDR2 YYNGEE. The CDR3 is 16 residues long. CDR3 DNA, as far as it was read: TGTGCCAGCAGCGTAGAGTACCGGACAGGGGGCGGCGGC. It encodes CASSVEYRTGGGG. The entire CDR3 protein reads CASSVEYRTGGGGYTF.

With respect to this clone: The CDR3 goes on 3 residues after the read ends, and that part is filled in from the germline J gene. This rearrangement joins TRBV20-1 to TRBJ1-5, with D maybe TRBD1 (5 bases). The length of the CDR3 is 13 residues. Trimming removed 7 bases at V and 1 base at J, with 11 bases between. CDR1 is DFQATT and CDR2 is SNEGSKA in the germline V gene (reference sequence). The CDR3 bases that were read are TGCAGTGTAAGGGGTCCGAGCAATCAGCCC. Protein sequence: CSVRGPSNQP. The whole CDR3 reads CSVRGPSNQPQHF.

About this clone itself: The read terminates 3 residues before the CDR3 end, so the remaining end is supplied by the germline J gene. The V call is TRBV11-2, the J call TRBJ2-7; D gene uncertain. The CDR3 loop spans 14 amino acids. The ends were cut back, 5 bases at V and 6 bases at J, with 17 bases in the middle. Germline V gives CDR1 SGHAT, CDR2 FQNNGV. Incomplete CDR3 DNA: TGTGCCAGCAGCAACATGCCCTCTCCTGTCGAG. This encodes CASSNMPSPVE. The CDR3 as a whole reads CASSNMPSPVEQYF. The full variable domain, in which reference TRBV11-2 and TRBJ2-7 provide the parts outside the CDR3, is EAGVAQSPRYKIIEKRQSVAFWCNPISGHATLYWYQQILGQGPKLLIQFQNNGVVDDSQLPKDRFSAERLKGVDSTLKIQPAKLEDSAVYLCASSNMPSPVEQYFGPGTRLTVT.

With regard to this clone: Read sequence stops 3 residues before the CDR3 end, and the germline J gene provides the missing end. The chain links TRBV11-2 to TRBJ1-4; TRBD1 matches 9 bases. The CDR3 spans 15 residues. V dropped 2 bases and J dropped 8; count of bases not matched to a gene: 6. CDR1 is SGHAT, CDR2 FQNNGV, per germline. The CDR3 is CASSLYRGPKEKLFF. Incomplete CDR3 DNA: TGTGCCAGCAGCTTATACAGGGGGCCAAAGGAAAAA.

The CDR3 loop reads CASSLRHLTGELFF. The part of the CDR3 DNA that was read is TGTGCCAGCAGTCTACGACACCTAACCGGGGAG. V usage is TRBV2 and J usage is TRBJ2-2, with D unclear. Read coverage stops 3 residues before the CDR3 terminus; the germline J gene supplies the remainder. The CDR3 is 14 amino acids. Germline V gives CDR1 SNHLY, CDR2 FYNNEI. Between the trimmed V and J ends, which lost 5 bases and 5 bases, there was a span of 12 bases.

A remark on this clone: One end of the junction does not line up with germline, which may come from a read error. The read ends 3 residues early relative to the CDR3; the germline J gene fills the gap. The chain is built from TRBV7-7 and TRBJ2-3; TRBD1 agrees at 7 bases. There are 15 residues in the CDR3. Germline V gene lookup returns CDR1 SSHAT and CDR2 FNYEAQ (reference sequence). The covered CDR3 bases are TGTGCTAGCAGCTTATTAGGGGGCGGAGCAGATACG. This encodes CASSLLGGGADT. The whole CDR3 is CASSLLGGGADTQYF.

With regard to this clone: The CDR3 end falls 3 residues outside the read, so it is completed with the germline J gene. This sequence joins TRBV28 and TRBJ2-1; perhaps TRBD1 as D (6 bases). The V gene lost 6 bases and the J gene lost 6 bases, with 18 bases spanning the gap. The CDR3 runs 15 residues. Germline values: CDR1 MDHEN, CDR2 SYDVKM. The CDR3: CASRQGGNRRNEQFF. The CDR3 bases that were read are TGTGCCAGCAGACAAGGGGGAAATCGGCGCAATGAG.